This T cell receptor beta chain derives from a study of PD-1 and CTLA-4 blockade in melanoma. The CDR3 is 15 amino acids. Germline V CDR1 and CDR2: MGHRA, YSYEKL. Trimming shortened V by 4 bases and J by 5 bases, and 16 bases separated the two germline ends. Method: immunoSEQ multiplex PCR; TCRdb's copy keeps in-frame clones and lacks some. This repertoire shows about 16,000 clones, about 73% found once; its top ten account for roughly 15%. This receptor was obtained from a human donor with melanoma. The sample in question was CD8+ T cells from peripheral blood, obtained from a patient given anti-PD-1 treatment. This rearrangement joins TRBV4-1 to TRBJ2-3; D perhaps matches TRBD2 (6 bases). DNA of the CDR3: TGCGCCAGCAGCCTTTTGGCGGGACTTCAAGATACGCAGTATTTT. It yields the protein CASSLLAGLQDTQYF.